These T cell receptor beta chains were read from a single sample in a study of blood T cell repertoires in COVID-19. TCRdb keeps only in-frame clones here, not all; method: immunoSEQ multiplex PCR. The top ten clones hold around 4.4% of a sample with about 11,000 clones, approximately 88% of them seen once. Sequencing was carried out using peripheral blood. The receptors stem from a human donor in a cohort sampled during active COVID-19. The CDR3 runs from the conserved cysteine through the conserved F or W. A D gene is named only where the DNA matches it firmly. Clone size is not always given. Where it is, it says once, few, many or a class for expanded clones.

cdr3_nt	cdr3_aa	v_call	j_call	clone_size	d_call
TGCAGCGTTGAGGGCCCGAGCACAGATACGCAGTATTTT	CSVEGPSTDTQYF	TRBV29-1	TRBJ2-3	.	.
TGTGCCAGCACTTATCACCACCGGGGGGATACGCAGTATTTT	CASTYHHRGDTQYF	TRBV6-5	TRBJ2-3	.	.
TGTGCCAGTAGTATTCCGGACAGTCTACCCTATGTAGGCTACACCTTC	CASSIPDSLPYVGYTF	TRBV19	TRBJ1-2	.	.
TGTGCCAGCAGCCCCCGACTAGCGGGGAATGAGCAGTTCTTC	CASSPRLAGNEQFF	TRBV5-4	TRBJ2-1	once	TRBD2
TGTGCCAGCAGCTTAGACGGCGGGAGAAGGAATGAGCAGTTCTTC	CASSLDGGRRNEQFF	TRBV11-2	TRBJ2-1	.	TRBD2
TGTGCCAGCAGCGGCAAAGGGGCAGAGACCCAGTACTTC	CASSGKGAETQYF	TRBV9	TRBJ2-5	.	.
TGTGCCAGCAGTGAATTTTCAGGGGGAGAGACCCAGTACTTC	CASSEFSGGETQYF	TRBV25-1	TRBJ2-5	once	TRBD1
TGTGCCAGCAGCTTAGTTGGTAGCGGGAGCCCAGATACGCAGTATTTT	CASSLVGSGSPDTQYF	TRBV7-9	TRBJ2-3	.	TRBD2
TGCGCCAGCAGACTCAAGTACGAGCAGTACTTC	CASRLKYEQYF	TRBV5-1	TRBJ2-7	.	.
TGTGCCAGCAGCAAATCCCGGGGCGAAAGCGGGGGCAATGAGCAGTTCTTC	CASSKSRGESGGNEQFF	TRBV21-1	TRBJ2-1	.	.
TGCGCCAGCACGAGGACAGGGGGCATCGACGAGCAGTACTTC	CASTRTGGIDEQYF	TRBV5-1	TRBJ2-7	.	TRBD1
TGTGCCAGCAGCTTAGCGCTCGGTGGGACAGGGGGAACCTACGAGCAGTACTTC	CASSLALGGTGGTYEQYF	TRBV7-2	TRBJ2-7	.	TRBD1